Sequencing of this TCR beta chain was carried out in a study of beta chain features in type 1 diabetes. Study results and caveats: A moderate, significant TCRB CDR3 shortening appeared in type 1 diabetes across four CD4+ subsets.

Germline-derived CDR1 and CDR2 are DFQATT and SNEGSKA (reference sequence). V was pared by 5 bases and J by 8 bases, with 9 bases between. The CDR3 loop spans 10 amino acids. The isolated RNA, all of it, was reverse transcribed, so expressed TCRB transcripts were what got sequenced. Sequencing was performed with immunoSEQ multiplex PCR; in TCRdb, only in-frame clones are kept and a portion is missing. In the table there are nearly 700,000 clones, 10% to 15% of which are singletons. A word on this clone: Antigen specificity is unknown.

The chain links TRBV20-1 to TRBJ1-2; D uncertain. Sequenced material: naive CD4+ T cells from blood. The TCR originated in a man aged 18-30 years with type 1 diabetes. Here the CDR3 reads CSAGLPGYTF. The DNA of the CDR3 is TGCAGTGCTGGGCTGCCGGGCTACACCTTC.